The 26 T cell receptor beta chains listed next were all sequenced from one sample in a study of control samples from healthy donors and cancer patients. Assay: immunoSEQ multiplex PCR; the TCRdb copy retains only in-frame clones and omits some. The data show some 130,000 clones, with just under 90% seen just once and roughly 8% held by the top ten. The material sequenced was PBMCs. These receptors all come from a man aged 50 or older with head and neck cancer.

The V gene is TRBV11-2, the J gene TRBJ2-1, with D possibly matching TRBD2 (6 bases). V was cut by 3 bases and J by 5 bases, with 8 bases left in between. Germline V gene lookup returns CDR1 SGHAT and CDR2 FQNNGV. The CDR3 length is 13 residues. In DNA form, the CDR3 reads TGTGCCAGCAGCTTGGGACTTCACAATGAGCAGTTCTTC. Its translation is CASSLGLHNEQFF.

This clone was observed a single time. CDR3 DNA sequence: TGTGCCAGCAGTTTCGCAGGAGCTAACTATGGCTACACCTTC. Translating gives CASSFAGANYGYTF. The rearrangement links TRBV28 to TRBJ1-2; D remains ambiguous. V lost 3 bases, J lost 0 bases, and 8 bases lay in between. Germline CDR1 and CDR2: MDHEN and SYDVKM. This CDR3 comprises 14 residues.

The CDR3 loop is CASSLDGQGPYGYTF. As DNA, the CDR3 is TGCGCCAGCAGCTTGGATGGACAGGGCCCCTATGGCTACACCTTC. This chain links TRBV5-1 with TRBJ1-2, with TRBD1 identical over 8 bases. V was clipped by 0 bases and J by 4 bases; unmatched bases: 5. The CDR3 extends over 15 amino acids. Germline V gene data show CDR1 as SGHRS and CDR2 as YFSETQ.

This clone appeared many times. DNA for the CDR3: TGTGCCAGTAGTATCGGGACCACTGAAGCTTTCTTT. Protein sequence: CASSIGTTEAFF. The chain recombines TRBV19 with TRBJ1-1; D perhaps matches TRBD1 (5 bases). Per germline, CDR1 LNHDA and CDR2 SQIVND (reference sequence). V gave up 3 bases and J gave up 4 bases, with 6 bases separating them. The length of the CDR3 is 12 residues.

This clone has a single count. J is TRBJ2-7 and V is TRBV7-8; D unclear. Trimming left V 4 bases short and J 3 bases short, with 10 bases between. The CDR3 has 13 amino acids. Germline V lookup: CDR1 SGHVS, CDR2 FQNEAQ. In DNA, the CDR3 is TGTGCCAGCAGCTCTGGCACGGGCTACGAGCAGTACTTC. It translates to CASSSGTGYEQYF.

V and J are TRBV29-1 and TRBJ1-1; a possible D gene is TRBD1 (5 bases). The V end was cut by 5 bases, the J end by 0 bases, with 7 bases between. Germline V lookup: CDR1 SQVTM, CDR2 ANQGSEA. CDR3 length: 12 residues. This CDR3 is CSVRTLNTEAFF. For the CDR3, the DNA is TGCAGCGTTAGGACACTGAACACTGAAGCTTTCTTT. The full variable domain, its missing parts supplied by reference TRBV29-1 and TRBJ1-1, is SAVISQKPSRDICQRGTSLTIQCQVDSQVTMMFWYRQQPGQSLTLIATANQGSEATYESGFVIDKFPISRPNLTFSTLTVSNMSPEDSSIYLCSVRTLNTEAFFGQGTRLTVV.

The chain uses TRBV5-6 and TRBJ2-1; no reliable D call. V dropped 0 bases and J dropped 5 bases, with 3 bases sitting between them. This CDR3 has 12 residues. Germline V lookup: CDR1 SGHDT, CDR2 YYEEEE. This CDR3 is CASSLEHNEQFF. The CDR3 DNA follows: TGTGCCAGCAGCTTGGAACACAATGAGCAGTTCTTC. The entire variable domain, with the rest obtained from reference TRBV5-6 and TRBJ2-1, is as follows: DAGVTQSPTHLIKTRGQQVTLRCSPKSGHDTVSWYQQALGQGPQFIFQYYEEEERQRGNFPDRFSGHQFPNYSSELNVNALLLGDSALYLCASSLEHNEQFFGPGTRLTVL.

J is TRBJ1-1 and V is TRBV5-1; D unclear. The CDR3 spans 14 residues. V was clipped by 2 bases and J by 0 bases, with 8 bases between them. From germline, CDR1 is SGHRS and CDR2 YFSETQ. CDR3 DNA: TGCGCCAGCAGCTTCAGGTTTCTGAACACTGAAGCTTTCTTT. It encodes CASSFRFLNTEAFF.

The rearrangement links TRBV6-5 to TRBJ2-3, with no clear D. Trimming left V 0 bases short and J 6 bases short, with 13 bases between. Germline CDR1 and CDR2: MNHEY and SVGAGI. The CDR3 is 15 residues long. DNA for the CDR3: TGTGCCAGCAGTTACTCTCCGGTCGGTAGGGATACGCAGTATTTT. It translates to CASSYSPVGRDTQYF.

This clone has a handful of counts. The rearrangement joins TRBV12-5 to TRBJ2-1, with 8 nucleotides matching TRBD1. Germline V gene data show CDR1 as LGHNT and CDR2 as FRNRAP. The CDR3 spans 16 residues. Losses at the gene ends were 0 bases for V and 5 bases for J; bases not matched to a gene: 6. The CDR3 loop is CASGLVVDRGNNEQFF. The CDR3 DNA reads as TGTGCTAGTGGTTTGGTAGTCGACAGGGGTAACAATGAGCAGTTCTTC.

This CDR3 reads CASSKGSSSSAHEQFF. Here the CDR3 DNA reads TGTGCCAGCAGCAAAGGAAGTTCTTCTAGCGCCCATGAGCAGTTCTTC. The chain recombines TRBV21-1 with TRBJ2-1; the table calls TRBD2, which could not be checked here. TRBV21-1 is given as a pseudogene. This CDR3 contains 16 residues.

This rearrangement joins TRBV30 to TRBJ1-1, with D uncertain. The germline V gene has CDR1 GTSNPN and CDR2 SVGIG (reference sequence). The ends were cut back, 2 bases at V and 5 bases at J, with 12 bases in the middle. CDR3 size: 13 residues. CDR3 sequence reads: CAWSPGLSTEAFF. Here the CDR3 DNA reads TGTGCCTGGAGTCCTGGCCTTTCGACTGAAGCTTTCTTT.

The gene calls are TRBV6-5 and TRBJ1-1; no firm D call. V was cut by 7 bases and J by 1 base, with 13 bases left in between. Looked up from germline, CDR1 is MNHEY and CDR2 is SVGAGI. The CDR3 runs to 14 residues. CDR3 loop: CASKLEAQNTEAFF. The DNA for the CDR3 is TGTGCCAGCAAATTAGAAGCGCAGAACACTGAAGCTTTCTTT.

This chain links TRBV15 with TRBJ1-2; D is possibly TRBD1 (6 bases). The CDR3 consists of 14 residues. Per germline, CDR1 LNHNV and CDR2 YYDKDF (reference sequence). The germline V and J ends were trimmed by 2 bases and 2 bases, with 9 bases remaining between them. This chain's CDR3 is CATSRYQGNYGYTF. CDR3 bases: TGTGCCACCAGCAGATACCAGGGGAACTATGGCTACACCTTC. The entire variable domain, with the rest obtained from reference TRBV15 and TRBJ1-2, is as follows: DAMVIQNPRYQVTQFGKPVTLSCSQTLNHNVMYWYQQKSSQAPKLLFHYYDKDFNNEADTPDNFQSRRPNTSFCFLDIRSPGLGDTAMYLCATSRYQGNYGYTFGSGTRLTVV.

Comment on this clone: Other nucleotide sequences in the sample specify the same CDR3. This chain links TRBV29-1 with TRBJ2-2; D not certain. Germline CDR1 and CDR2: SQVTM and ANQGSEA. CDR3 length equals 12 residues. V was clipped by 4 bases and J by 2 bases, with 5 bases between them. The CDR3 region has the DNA TGCAGCGTTGGACAAAACACCGGGGAGCTGTTTTTT. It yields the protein CSVGQNTGELFF.

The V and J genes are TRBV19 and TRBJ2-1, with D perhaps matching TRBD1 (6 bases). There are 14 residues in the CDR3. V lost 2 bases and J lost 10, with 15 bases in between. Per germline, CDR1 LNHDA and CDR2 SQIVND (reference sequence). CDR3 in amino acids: CASSIYTGSGEQFF. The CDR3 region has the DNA TGTGCCAGTAGTATATATACAGGGAGTGGGGAGCAGTTCTTC.

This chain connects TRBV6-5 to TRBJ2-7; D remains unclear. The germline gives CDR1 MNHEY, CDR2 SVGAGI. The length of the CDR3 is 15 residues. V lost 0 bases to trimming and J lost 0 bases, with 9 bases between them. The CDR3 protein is CASSYSPQNSYEQYF. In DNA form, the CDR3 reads TGTGCCAGCAGTTACTCGCCACAAAACTCCTACGAGCAGTACTTC.

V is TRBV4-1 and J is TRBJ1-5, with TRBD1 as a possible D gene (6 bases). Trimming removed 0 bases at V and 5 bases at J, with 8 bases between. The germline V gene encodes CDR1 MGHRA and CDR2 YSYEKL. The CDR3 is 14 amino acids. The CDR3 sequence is CASSQDRGHQPQHF. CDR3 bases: TGCGCCAGCAGCCAAGACAGGGGACATCAGCCCCAGCATTTT.

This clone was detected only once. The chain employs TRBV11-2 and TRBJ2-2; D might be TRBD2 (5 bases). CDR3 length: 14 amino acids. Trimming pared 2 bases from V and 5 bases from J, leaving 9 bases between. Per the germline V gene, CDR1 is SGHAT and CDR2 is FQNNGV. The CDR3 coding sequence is TGTGCCAGCAGCTTACTCTGGAGGACCGGGGAGCTGTTTTTT. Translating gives CASSLLWRTGELFF.

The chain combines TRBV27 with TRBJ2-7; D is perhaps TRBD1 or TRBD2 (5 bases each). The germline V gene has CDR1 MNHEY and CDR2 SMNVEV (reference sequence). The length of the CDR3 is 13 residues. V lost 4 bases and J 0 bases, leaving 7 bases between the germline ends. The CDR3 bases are TGTGCCAGCAGTTGGGGGAACTCCTACGAGCAGTACTTC. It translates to CASSWGNSYEQYF.

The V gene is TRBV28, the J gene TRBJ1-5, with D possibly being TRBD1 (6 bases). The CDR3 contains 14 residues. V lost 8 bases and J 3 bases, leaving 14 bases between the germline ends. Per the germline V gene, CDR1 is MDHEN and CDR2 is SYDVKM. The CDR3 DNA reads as TGTGCCAGCGAGGACAGATCCGTCAATCAGCCCCAGCATTTT. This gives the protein CASEDRSVNQPQHF.

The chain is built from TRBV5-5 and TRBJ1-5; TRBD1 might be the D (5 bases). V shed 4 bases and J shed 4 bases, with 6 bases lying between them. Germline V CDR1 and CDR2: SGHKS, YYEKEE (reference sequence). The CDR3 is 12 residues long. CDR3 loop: CASSQGNQPQHF. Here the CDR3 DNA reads TGTGCCAGCAGCCAGGGAAATCAGCCCCAGCATTTT.

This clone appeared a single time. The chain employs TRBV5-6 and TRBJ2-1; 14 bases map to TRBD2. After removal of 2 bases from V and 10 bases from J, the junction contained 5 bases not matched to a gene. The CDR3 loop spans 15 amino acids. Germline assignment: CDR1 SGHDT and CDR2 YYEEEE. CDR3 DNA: TGTGCCAGCAGCTTAGGGACTAGCGGGAGCGGGGAGCAGTTCTTC. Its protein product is CASSLGTSGSGEQFF.

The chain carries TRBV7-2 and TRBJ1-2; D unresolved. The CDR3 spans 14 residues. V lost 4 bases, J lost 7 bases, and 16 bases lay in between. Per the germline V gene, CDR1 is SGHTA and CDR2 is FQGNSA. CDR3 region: CASSSNSGLVGYTF. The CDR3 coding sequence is TGTGCCAGCAGCTCAAACTCGGGTTTAGTTGGCTACACCTTC. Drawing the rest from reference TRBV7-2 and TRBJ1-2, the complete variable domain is GAGVSQSPSNKVTEKGKDVELRCDPISGHTALYWYRQSLGQGLEFLIYFQGNSAPDKSGLPSDRFSAERTGGSVSTLTIQRTQQEDSAVYLCASSSNSGLVGYTFGSGTRLTVV.

The chain's CDR3 is CASSRDGATNEKLFF. The CDR3 region has the DNA TGTGCCAGCAGCCGAGACGGGGCAACTAATGAAAAACTGTTTTTT. The rearrangement uses TRBV7-9 and TRBJ1-4; D not certain. V gave up 5 bases and J gave up 0 bases, with 10 bases separating them. Germline lookup yields CDR1 SEHNR and CDR2 FQNEAQ (reference sequence). This CDR3 contains 15 residues.

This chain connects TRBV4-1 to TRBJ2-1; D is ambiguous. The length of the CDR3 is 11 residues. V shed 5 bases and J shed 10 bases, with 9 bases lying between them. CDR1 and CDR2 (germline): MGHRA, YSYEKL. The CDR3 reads CASSSSYEQFF. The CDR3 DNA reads TGCGCCAGCAGCTCAAGTTACGAGCAGTTCTTC.